Below are 8 T cell receptor beta chains sequenced from a single sample in a study of CD8 T cells in Susac syndrome. RNA, at roughly 0.45 to 1 ug, was reverse transcribed with random hexamers. TCRdb recomputed calls from the immunoSEQ multiplex PCR reads with MiXCR, one row per CDR3 protein. The profile shows more than 110,000 distinct CDR3 sequences, about 95% of them singletons. The source material was CD4+ T cells from PBMCs. These receptors originate from a human donor with Susac syndrome.

The chain joins TRBV15 to TRBJ2-7; TRBD1 or TRBD2 may be the D gene (5 bases each). V was cut by 0 bases and J by 2 bases, with 11 bases left in between. CDR1 and CDR2 from the germline V gene are LNHNV and YYDKDF (reference sequence). The CDR3 covers 15 residues. CDR3 loop: CATSRDRGRAYEQYF. For the CDR3, the DNA is TGTGCCACCAGCAGAGATCGGGGCAGAGCCTACGAGCAGTACTTC.

V gene TRBV5-4 combines with J gene TRBJ2-5; 7 bases match TRBD1. V lost 3 bases and J lost 5; bases outside the gene matches: 7. CDR1 and CDR2 from the germline V gene are SGHNT and YYREEE (reference sequence). CDR3 length: 14 residues. CDR3 amino acids: CASSWALQGETQYF. The CDR3 DNA is TGTGCCAGCAGCTGGGCTCTACAGGGGGAGACCCAGTACTTC.

This rearrangement joins TRBV4-1 to TRBJ2-7, with D possibly called TRBD1 or TRBD2 (6 bases each). The germline V and J ends were trimmed by 3 bases and 6 bases, with 18 bases remaining between them. From germline, CDR1 is MGHRA and CDR2 YSYEKL. This CDR3 region has 15 residues. The CDR3 DNA sequence: TGCGCCAGCAGCCAGACGTTTGGGGGGCCCGTCGAGCAGTACTTC. Translating gives CASSQTFGGPVEQYF.

The chain is built from TRBV28 and TRBJ1-2; the D gene is possibly TRBD1 (6 bases). Germline V gene sequence: CDR1 MDHEN, CDR2 SYDVKM. The CDR3 runs 12 residues. V was trimmed by 5 bases and J by 4 bases, leaving 8 bases between them. CDR3 amino acids: CASSPGVYGYTF. CDR3 bases: TGTGCCAGCAGTCCAGGGGTCTATGGCTACACCTTC.

This clonotype was picked up a small number of times. This CDR3 reads CAWSGDTEAFF. The CDR3 DNA is TGTGCCTGGAGTGGCGACACTGAAGCTTTCTTT. The J gene is TRBJ1-1, the V gene TRBV30; D is unresolved. V was cut by 1 base and J by 3 bases, with 3 bases left in between. This CDR3 is 11 amino acids long. Germline loops: CDR1 GTSNPN, CDR2 SVGIG (reference sequence). Combining the CDR3 with reference TRBV30 and TRBJ1-1 gives the whole variable domain SQTIHQWPATLVQPVGSPLSLECTVEGTSNPNLYWYRQAAGRGLQLLFYSVGIGQISSEVPQNLSASRPQDRQFILSSKKLLLSDSGFYLCAWSGDTEAFFGQGTRLTVV.

The chain uses TRBV29-1 and TRBJ2-5; the D call may be TRBD1 or TRBD2 (6 bases each). V lost 7 bases and J lost 4, with 22 bases in between. The germline V gene has CDR1 SQVTM and CDR2 ANQGSEA. CDR3 size: 15 residues. For the CDR3, the DNA is TGCAGCGCCCGAGCAACCGGGGGCGTGGTAGAGACCCAGTACTTC. Translating gives CSARATGGVVETQYF.

This clonotype appeared a single time. The rearrangement joins TRBV7-8 to TRBJ2-5; TRBD2 might be the D (6 bases). This CDR3 is built from 14 residues. CDR1 is SGHVS, CDR2 FQNEAQ, per germline. The germline V and J ends were trimmed by 4 bases and 4 bases, with 13 bases remaining between them. The DNA for the CDR3 is TGTGCCAGCAGCTCATCCGGGGGAGTAGAGACCCAGTACTTC. Residues: CASSSSGGVETQYF.

The chain links TRBV29-1 to TRBJ2-5; 10 bases map to TRBD1. The CDR3 consists of 14 residues. V lost 8 bases to trimming and J lost 5 bases; unmatched junction nucleotides: 11. CDR1 and CDR2 (germline): SQVTM, ANQGSEA. The CDR3 region is CSTQDRGYGETQYF. In nucleotides, the CDR3 is TGCAGCACACAGGACAGGGGGTACGGGGAGACCCAGTACTTC. Using reference TRBV29-1 and TRBJ2-5 for the parts outside the CDR3, the full variable domain is SAVISQKPSRDICQRGTSLTIQCQVDSQVTMMFWYRQQPGQSLTLIATANQGSEATYESGFVIDKFPISRPNLTFSTLTVSNMSPEDSSIYLCSTQDRGYGETQYFGPGTRLLVL.